Each of the 24 T cell receptor beta chains below was sequenced from the same sample in a study of CD8 T cells in ankylosing spondylitis. From the 5' RACE reads, TCRdb called clonotypes with MiXCR, one entry per CDR3 protein. In the table there are around 120,000 distinct CDR3 sequences, less than 25% of which are singletons. Material for sequencing was synovial fluid, either unsorted or a sorted T cell fraction (not recorded which). The receptors derive from a male donor with ankylosing spondylitis.

This clonotype was detected only a few times. The chain carries TRBV10-2 and TRBJ2-7; D is perhaps TRBD1 or TRBD2 (6 bases each). Germline assignment: CDR1 WSHSY and CDR2 SAAADI. Trimming removed 0 bases at V and 5 bases at J, with 14 bases between. This CDR3 contains 15 residues. The CDR3 region is CASSESSLRGDEQYF. CDR3 in DNA: TGCGCCAGCAGTGAGTCGAGTTTGAGGGGGGACGAGCAGTACTTC.

This clonotype was detected only a few times. The V call is TRBV30, the J call TRBJ2-2, with D possibly TRBD2 on 6 matching bases. Germline loops: CDR1 GTSNPN, CDR2 SVGIG (reference sequence). The CDR3 consists of 14 residues. V gave up 7 bases and J gave up 5 bases, with 17 bases separating them. Here the CDR3 DNA reads TGTGCCTTCGGGGGAGCCGTGGGTACCGGGGAGCTGTTTTTT. As protein: CAFGGAVGTGELFF.

This clonotype was picked up a small number of times. The rearrangement joins TRBV18 to TRBJ1-2; D unresolved. CDR1 is KGHSH, CDR2 LQKENI, per germline. This CDR3 comprises 13 residues. Trimming stripped 5 bases from V and 8 bases from J, with 15 bases between. The CDR3 bases are TGTGCCAGCTCAGATGGACGGGTCGGCGGCTACACCTTC. It translates to CASSDGRVGGYTF.

In its sample, this clonotype was seen a few times. This chain connects TRBV5-1 to TRBJ2-1; D is uncertain. The CDR3 runs 12 residues. CDR1 and CDR2 from the germline V gene are SGHRS and YFSETQ. The germline V and J ends were trimmed by 1 base and 12 bases, with 11 bases remaining between them. The CDR3 loop is CASSLNSPGQFF. CDR3 DNA: TGCGCCAGCAGCTTGAATAGTCCAGGGCAGTTCTTC.

The genes are TRBV6-1 and TRBJ2-7; D is uncertain. CDR1 MNHNS and CDR2 SASEGT come from the germline V gene. This CDR3 region has 11 residues. CDR3 sequence: CASSELYEQCV. The CDR3 nucleotides are TGTGCCAGCAGTGAACTCTACGAGCAGTGCGTC.

This clonotype was seen more than once but under ten times. The chain is built from TRBV20-1 and TRBJ2-7; tentative D call: TRBD1 (7 bases). Looked up from germline, CDR1 is DFQATT and CDR2 is SNEGSKA (reference sequence). The CDR3 totals 17 residues. Trimming stripped 5 bases from V and 2 bases from J, with 25 bases between. The CDR3: CSAQGGSQTGTPYEQYF. In nucleotides, the CDR3 is TGCAGTGCTCAGGGGGGCAGCCAAACTGGAACCCCCTACGAGCAGTACTTC.

This clonotype was seen only a few times. The chain joins TRBV5-1 to TRBJ1-1, with 8 bases that match TRBD1. After removal of 5 bases from V and 9 bases from J, the junction contained 9 bases not matched to a gene. The CDR3 loop spans 13 amino acids. Germline V gives CDR1 SGHRS, CDR2 YFSETQ. CDR3 nucleotides: TGCGCCAGCAGGATCGGACAGGGAGAGAAAGCTTTCTTT. Protein product: CASRIGQGEKAFF.

This clonotype has only a few counts. One junction end does not reproduce the germline sequence, and a read error may be involved. The V gene is TRBV5-8, the J gene TRBJ2-2; a possible D gene is TRBD2 (5 bases). Looked up from germline, CDR1 is SGHTS and CDR2 is YDEGEE. There are 14 residues in the CDR3. The CDR3: CASSLAANTGKLFF. The CDR3 DNA sequence: TGTGCCAGCAGCTTAGCAGCGAACACCGGGAAGCTGTTTTTT.

This clonotype was counted ten times or more. V gene TRBV23-1 combines with J gene TRBJ2-1, with TRBD2 matching 9 bases. TRBV23-1 qualifies as an ORF whose function is uncertain. CDR3 length equals 15 residues. Germline trimming cut 3 bases from V and 9 bases from J; bases unmatched to any gene: 9. CDR3 protein: CASSHGREGPVEQFF. CDR3 DNA sequence: TGCGCCAGCAGTCATGGGCGGGAGGGCCCAGTTGAGCAGTTCTTC.

This chain uses TRBV20-1 with TRBJ2-4; D tentatively reads TRBD1 or TRBD2 (5 bases each). The CDR3 totals 13 residues. Trimming left V 3 bases short and J 8 bases short, with 14 bases between. CDR1 DFQATT and CDR2 SNEGSKA come from the germline V gene (reference sequence). CDR3 region: CSARARVGDIQYF. The CDR3 nucleotides read TGCAGTGCTAGGGCCCGTGTGGGGGACATTCAGTACTTC.

This clonotype was detected a few times. The V and J genes are TRBV3-1 and TRBJ1-1; 10 positions agree with TRBD1. The CDR3 has 14 residues. Germline V gene sequence: CDR1 LGHDT, CDR2 YNNKEL (reference sequence). Trimming took 7 bases from V and 6 from J; bases not matched to a gene: 8. CDR3 DNA sequence: TGTGCCAGCACCGACAGGGGGCTATCGGCTGAAGCTTTCTTT. This codes for CASTDRGLSAEAFF.

This clonotype was counted a few times. The chain couples TRBV3-1 to TRBJ2-1, with a possible D match to TRBD2 (5 bases). Germline CDR1 is LGHDT and CDR2 is YNNKEL (reference sequence). The CDR3 extends over 12 amino acids. The V gene lost 4 bases and the J gene lost 6 bases, with 7 bases spanning the gap. The CDR3 sequence is CASSPGLNEQFF. The CDR3 nucleotides read TGTGCCAGCAGCCCCGGACTCAATGAGCAGTTCTTC.

This clonotype was observed a few times. The V call is TRBV12-3 or TRBV12-4, the J call TRBJ2-1; D is perhaps TRBD2 (5 bases). This CDR3 is 14 amino acids long. Trimming removed 2 bases at V and 3 bases at J, with 8 bases between. Here the CDR3 reads CASSLTSNYNEQFF. CDR3 in DNA: TGTGCCAGCAGTTTAACTAGTAACTACAATGAGCAGTTCTTC.

V is TRBV20-1 and J is TRBJ2-1; D uncertain. CDR1 is DFQATT and CDR2 is SNEGSKA in the germline V gene (reference sequence). Trimming left V 0 bases short and J 4 bases short, with 16 bases between. The CDR3 runs to 16 residues. The CDR3 protein is CSARDDPQLGYNEQFF. In nucleotides, the CDR3 is TGCAGTGCTAGAGATGACCCACAGTTGGGGTACAATGAGCAGTTCTTC.

For this clonotype: An end of the junction does not agree with germline; a read error may underlie this. The chain couples TRBV6-5 to TRBJ1-3; no clear D. Germline CDR1 reads MNHEY; CDR2 reads SVGAGI. This CDR3 is built from 16 residues. CDR3 coding DNA: TGTGCCAGCAGTTTGGACCGTACTCCGGGTGGAAACACCATAAATTTT. Encoded protein: CASSLDRTPGGNTINF.

The chain is built from TRBV2 and TRBJ2-1; TRBD2 agrees at 7 bases. J lost 10 bases, V lost 4 bases, and 16 bases had no gene match. CDR1 is SNHLY, CDR2 FYNNEI, per germline. The CDR3 has 16 residues. The CDR3 is CASSGFSGGPIGEQFF. The CDR3, as DNA: TGTGCCAGCAGTGGGTTTTCGGGAGGTCCGATAGGGGAGCAGTTCTTC.

This clonotype occurred a few times. The chain couples TRBV11-2 to TRBJ2-5; the match to TRBD2 covers 11 bases. The CDR3 runs to 17 residues. V shed 4 bases, J shed 3 bases, and the junction held 10 bases outside the gene matches. CDR1 is SGHAT and CDR2 is FQNNGV in the germline V gene. The CDR3 DNA reads as TGTGCCAGCAGCTCCCGGACTAGCGGGCTAGTTGAAGAGACCCAGTACTTC. The encoded protein is CASSSRTSGLVEETQYF.

This clonotype has more than one count but fewer than ten. The gene calls are TRBV5-5 and TRBJ2-3; D unclear. CDR1 SGHKS and CDR2 YYEKEE come from the germline V gene (reference sequence). There are 15 residues in the CDR3. Trimming cost V 4 bases and J 6 bases, with 18 bases left between them. The CDR3: CASSIRAESLDTQYF. In nucleotides, the CDR3 is TGTGCCAGCAGCATACGTGCGGAGTCCCTGGATACGCAGTATTTT.

The chain recombines TRBV2 with TRBJ2-5, with TRBD2 identical over 10 bases. The CDR3 contains 14 residues. Per the germline V gene, CDR1 is SNHLY and CDR2 is FYNNEI. V was clipped by 0 bases and J by 10 bases; unmatched bases: 5. In DNA form, the CDR3 reads TGTGCCAGCAGTGAAGCAATAGCGGGGGGAATCCAGTACTTC. As protein: CASSEAIAGGIQYF.

The V and J genes are TRBV6-1 and TRBJ1-5; D might be TRBD1 (6 bases). V was trimmed by 6 bases and J by 6 bases, leaving 12 bases between them. The germline gives CDR1 MNHNS, CDR2 SASEGT. CDR3 size: 13 residues. The CDR3 protein is CASSHRVAQPQHF. The CDR3 DNA reads TGTGCCAGCAGCCACAGGGTAGCTCAGCCCCAGCATTTT.

This rearrangement joins TRBV27 to TRBJ2-5; 8 bases line up with TRBD1. The CDR3 is made up of 15 amino acids. CDR1 is MNHEY, CDR2 SMNVEV, per germline (reference sequence). The V segment lost 5 bases and the J segment 4 bases; nucleotides outside the gene matches: 9. The CDR3 DNA is TGTGCCAGCAGTATAGACACAGGGGGGAGAGAGACCCAGTACTTC. This gives the protein CASSIDTGGRETQYF.

J is TRBJ2-2 and V is TRBV7-2, with 10 positions matching TRBD2. Looked up from germline, CDR1 is SGHTA and CDR2 is FQGNSA. The trim removed 5 bases at V and 1 base at J, leaving 1 base unmatched. The CDR3 is 15 residues long. CDR3 bases: TGTGCCAGCAGCAGACTAGCGGGGAACACCGGGGAGCTGTTTTTT. It translates to CASSRLAGNTGELFF.

There are a few counts of this clonotype. The chain couples TRBV10-3 to TRBJ2-1, with TRBD2 identical over 9 bases. This CDR3 is built from 16 residues. CDR1 is ENHRY, CDR2 SYGVKD, per germline. Trimming cost V 9 bases and J 5 bases; bases outside gene matches: 14. The CDR3 loop is CAITPGTSNYDNEQFF. Here the CDR3 DNA reads TGTGCCATTACCCCGGGGACTAGCAACTACGACAATGAGCAGTTCTTC.

The rearrangement links TRBV18 to TRBJ2-1; 15 bases match TRBD2. Germline CDR1 reads KGHSH; CDR2 reads LQKENI. This CDR3 spans 16 amino acids. Trimming cost V 6 bases and J 5 bases; bases outside gene matches: 5. DNA of the CDR3: TGTGCCAGCTCGCCGGGACTAGCGGGAGGACACAATGAGCAGTTCTTC. Its translation: CASSPGLAGGHNEQFF.